These T cell receptor beta chains were read from a single sample in a study of OX40 agonist ivuxolimab in advanced cancers. The data were produced by immunoSEQ multiplex PCR, yet TCRdb's version contains in-frame clones alone and is incomplete. The data contain 95,000 or so clones, 92% of them singletons. Specimen: CD4+ or CD8+ T cells sorted from blood, collected in a trial of the OX40 agonist ivuxolimab. The receptors here all came from an adult with an advanced solid tumor such as melanoma, head and neck, liver or kidney cancer. CDR3s include the opening cysteine and the closing phenylalanine or tryptophan. Fields, in order: J gene, V gene, clone size, D gene, CDR3 DNA, CDR3 protein. The D gene is left open where the match is weak. Part of the rows lack a size; the others show once, few, many or a class for expanded clones.

j_call: TRBJ1-3; v_call: TRBV25-1; clone_size: once; d_call: -; cdr3_nt: TGTGCCAGCAGTGTCGGTGTGATTGAAAACACCATATATTTT; cdr3_aa: CASSVGVIENTIYF
j_call: TRBJ2-5; v_call: TRBV6-6; clone_size: -; d_call: TRBD2; cdr3_nt: TGTGCCAGCCTGAGCGGGGTCCAAGAGACCCAGTACTTC; cdr3_aa: CASLSGVQETQYF
j_call: TRBJ1-6; v_call: TRBV29-1; clone_size: -; d_call: TRBD1; cdr3_nt: TGCAGCGTCCTCGACAGGGACCAATCACCCCTCCACTTT; cdr3_aa: CSVLDRDQSPLHF
j_call: TRBJ2-2; v_call: TRBV18; clone_size: once; d_call: TRBD1; cdr3_nt: TGTGCCAGCTCACGCACCGGGACAGGGTACACCGGGGAGCTGTTTTTT; cdr3_aa: CASSRTGTGYTGELFF
j_call: TRBJ1-2; v_call: TRBV11-3; clone_size: -; d_call: -; cdr3_nt: TGTGCCAGCAGCTTAGAGAACAGGGGCTACACCTTC; cdr3_aa: CASSLENRGYTF
j_call: TRBJ2-3; v_call: TRBV6-5; clone_size: -; d_call: TRBD2; cdr3_nt: TGTGCCAGCAGTTCCGGGACTACGCCAGATACGCAGTATTTT; cdr3_aa: CASSSGTTPDTQYF
j_call: TRBJ1-2; v_call: TRBV7-9; clone_size: once; d_call: TRBD1; cdr3_nt: TGTGCCAGCAGCCCAACAGGGGACTATGGCTACACCTTC; cdr3_aa: CASSPTGDYGYTF
j_call: TRBJ2-1; v_call: TRBV10-3; clone_size: -; d_call: TRBD2; cdr3_nt: TGTGCCAGCCTCAAGGGGCACGGGGGGAGCTCCTACAATGAGCAGTTCTTC; cdr3_aa: CASLKGHGGSSYNEQFF
j_call: TRBJ1-1; v_call: TRBV5-8; clone_size: -; d_call: -; cdr3_nt: TGTGCCAGCAGCTGGCCGGGACATCGGAACACTGAAGCTTTCTTT; cdr3_aa: CASSWPGHRNTEAFF
j_call: TRBJ1-3; v_call: TRBV18; clone_size: -; d_call: TRBD1; cdr3_nt: TGTGCCAGCTCGCCACGACAGGGAGGCTCTGGAAACACCATATATTTT; cdr3_aa: CASSPRQGGSGNTIYF
j_call: TRBJ1-5; v_call: TRBV19; clone_size: once; d_call: TRBD1; cdr3_nt: TGTGCCAGTAACGACAGGGGAGGACAGCCCCAGCATTTT; cdr3_aa: CASNDRGGQPQHF
j_call: TRBJ2-5; v_call: TRBV6-5; clone_size: -; d_call: TRBD2; cdr3_nt: TGTGCCAGCAGTGGACTAGCAAACCAAGAGACCCAGTACTTC; cdr3_aa: CASSGLANQETQYF
j_call: TRBJ2-7; v_call: TRBV10-3; clone_size: -; d_call: TRBD2; cdr3_nt: TGTGCCATCAGCCTCAGACTAGCGGGTAGCTCCTACGAGCAGTACTTC; cdr3_aa: CAISLRLAGSSYEQYF
j_call: TRBJ2-7; v_call: TRBV28; clone_size: -; d_call: -; cdr3_nt: TGTGCCAGCAGTTTTTCCCGTGCAACCTACGAGCAGTACTTC; cdr3_aa: CASSFSRATYEQYF
j_call: TRBJ2-7; v_call: TRBV30; clone_size: -; d_call: -; cdr3_nt: TGTGCCTGTGGACACTTCTACGAGCAGTACTTC; cdr3_aa: CACGHFYEQYF
j_call: TRBJ2-1; v_call: TRBV6-6; clone_size: -; d_call: -; cdr3_nt: TGTGCCAGCAGTTACACGGGGTTGTCCGCAGGTGAGCAGTTCTTC; cdr3_aa: CASSYTGLSAGEQFF
j_call: TRBJ1-2; v_call: TRBV21-1; clone_size: few; d_call: -; cdr3_nt: TGTGCCACCCAGCTGGACAGAAATCTTAACTATGGCTACACCTTC; cdr3_aa: CATQLDRNLNYGYTF
j_call: TRBJ2-2; v_call: TRBV5-1; clone_size: -; d_call: TRBD1; cdr3_nt: TGCGCCAGCAGCGTAACAACCGGGACAGGGGGCGCTTCGGCCGGGGAGCTGTTTTTT; cdr3_aa: CASSVTTGTGGASAGELFF
j_call: TRBJ1-5; v_call: TRBV2; clone_size: -; d_call: TRBD1; cdr3_nt: TGTGCCAGCAAGCAGGGGGCTGTCGGTCAGCCCCAGCATTTT; cdr3_aa: CASKQGAVGQPQHF
j_call: TRBJ2-7; v_call: TRBV5-6; clone_size: once; d_call: TRBD1; cdr3_nt: TGTGCCAGCAGCCCTACAGGGGCCTACGAGCAGTACTTC; cdr3_aa: CASSPTGAYEQYF
j_call: TRBJ2-5; v_call: TRBV6-1; clone_size: -; d_call: TRBD1; cdr3_nt: TGTGCCAGCAGTGCAGACAGGGTGCAAGAGACCCAGTACTTC; cdr3_aa: CASSADRVQETQYF
j_call: TRBJ1-6; v_call: TRBV5-6; clone_size: -; d_call: -; cdr3_nt: TGTGCCAGCAGCTTGCGCACAGGGTATAATTCACCCCTCCACTTT; cdr3_aa: CASSLRTGYNSPLHF
j_call: TRBJ2-1; v_call: TRBV29-1; clone_size: -; d_call: -; cdr3_nt: TGCAGCGTCTCCGGGAGCCGCTTCAATGAGCAGTTCTTC; cdr3_aa: CSVSGSRFNEQFF